The T cell receptor beta chain described here comes from a study of cytomegalovirus exposure and HLA in healthy donors. Study as a whole: A prior study identified 90 million to 120 million unique TCR beta sequences from about 179 million T cells. An early release of data contained around 80 million unique TCRs, which came from HLA-typed donors.

CDR1 and CDR2 from the germline V gene are LNHDA and SQIVND (reference sequence). V was pared by 7 bases and J by 5 bases, with 20 bases between. The CDR3 has 16 amino acids. PCR amplification relied on 60 Vbeta primers (plus 13 Jbeta primers). TCRdb's copy holds only in-frame clones and misses some; the assay was immunoSEQ multiplex PCR. The sample carries about 160,000 clones, around 81% recorded once. Sequences were obtained from PBMCs. The TCR originated in a woman in her forties or fifties in good health and CMV-seronegative. The gene calls are TRBV19 and TRBJ1-4, with D possibly matching TRBD1 (6 bases). CDR3 nucleotides: TGTGCCAGTACCCCCGGGCAGGGGATACTAAATGAAAAACTGTTTTTT. Its translation is CASTPGQGILNEKLFF.